The rows below give T cell receptor beta chains drawn from one sample of a study of OX40 agonist ivuxolimab in advanced cancers. Profiled with immunoSEQ multiplex PCR; TCRdb holds only in-frame clones, not every one. The sample shows tens of thousands of clones, around 90% of them seen only once. The source material was CD4+ or CD8+ T cells sorted from blood, sampled in a trial of the OX40 agonist ivuxolimab. Receptor source: an adult with an advanced solid tumor such as melanoma, head and neck, liver or kidney cancer. Each CDR3 is given with its conserved first and last residue. A D gene is named only where the DNA matches it firmly. Not all rows give a size; the values are once, few, many and, for expanded clones, a class.

j_gene | d_gene | v_gene | abundance | CDR3aa | CDR3nt
TRBJ2-3 | . | TRBV6-1 | . | CASSEASTDTQYF | TGTGCCAGCAGTGAAGCTTCGACAGATACGCAGTATTTT
TRBJ2-1 | . | TRBV6-6 | few | CASSPPEGVYEQFF | TGTGCCAGCAGCCCCCCGGAGGGGGTGTATGAGCAGTTCTTC
TRBJ2-2 | . | TRBV28 | . | CASRVWGAGTGELFF | TGTGCCAGCAGAGTATGGGGAGCCGGCACCGGGGAGCTGTTTTTT
TRBJ2-3 | TRBD2 | TRBV19 | . | CASRASGISTDTQYF | TGTGCCAGTAGAGCTAGCGGGATAAGCACAGATACGCAGTATTTT
TRBJ1-1 | TRBD1 | TRBV5-1 | . | CASSRGQGLVTEAFF | TGCGCCAGCAGCCGGGGACAGGGGCTGGTCACTGAAGCTTTCTTT
TRBJ2-3 | . | TRBV30 | . | CAWSPGNTDTQYF | TGTGCCTGGAGCCCGGGGAACACAGATACGCAGTATTTT
TRBJ2-3 | . | TRBV7-2 | once | CASSLASAYTDTQYF | TGTGCCAGCAGCTTAGCAAGCGCGTACACAGATACGCAGTATTTT
TRBJ1-2 | TRBD1 | TRBV2 | once | CASSDTWTGYGYTF | TGTGCCAGCAGTGACACTTGGACAGGCTATGGCTACACCTTC
TRBJ2-1 | TRBD2 | TRBV20-1 | . | CGGSRYNEQFF | TGCGGCGGGAGTAGGTACAATGAGCAGTTCTTC
TRBJ2-7 | . | TRBV5-8 | . | CASSPRWQGGYEQYF | TGTGCCAGCAGCCCTCGGTGGCAGGGTGGGTACGAGCAGTACTTC
TRBJ2-7 | . | TRBV9 | . | CASSAQLDSSYEQYF | TGTGCCAGCAGCGCACAACTGGACAGCTCCTACGAGCAGTACTTC
TRBJ2-7 | TRBD2 | TRBV11-2 | few | CASSYSGLAGAGEQYF | TGTGCCAGCAGCTATTCGGGACTAGCGGGAGCGGGTGAGCAGTACTTC
TRBJ1-6 | . | TRBV30 | . | CAWSYISSDSPLHF | TGTGCCTGGAGCTACATCAGCAGCGATTCACCCCTCCACTTT
TRBJ2-7 | . | TRBV29-1 | . | CSVGSYEQYF | TGCAGCGTTGGTAGCTACGAGCAGTACTTC
TRBJ1-1 | . | TRBV5-5 | few | CASSFGLGSVVNTEAFF | TGTGCCAGCAGCTTTGGATTGGGCAGCGTTGTAAACACTGAAGCTTTCTTT
TRBJ1-1 | . | TRBV29-1 | . | CNVDLGLGVTEAFF | TGCAACGTTGATTTGGGTTTGGGTGTCACTGAAGCTTTCTTT
TRBJ2-5 | TRBD2 | TRBV30 | . | CAWRKRGLEETQYF | TGTGCCTGGAGAAAGCGGGGGTTAGAAGAGACCCAGTACTTC
TRBJ2-7 | TRBD1 | TRBV6-5 | . | CASSSAGTGGYEQYF | TGTGCCAGCAGTTCCGCCGGGACAGGCGGGTACGAGCAGTACTTC
TRBJ2-3 | . | TRBV6-5 | . | CASSYSRGRGDTQYF | TGTGCCAGCAGTTACTCGAGGGGGAGGGGTGATACGCAGTATTTT
TRBJ2-7 | TRBD2 | TRBV7-2 | . | CASSGGLVYEQYF | TGTGCCAGCAGCGGAGGACTAGTCTACGAGCAGTACTTC
TRBJ1-1 | TRBD1 | TRBV18 | . | CASSPPGTGGLSEAFF | TGTGCCAGCTCACCCCCCGGGACAGGGGGCCTGTCTGAAGCTTTCTTT
TRBJ1-1 | . | TRBV11-3 | . | CASSFSQNTEAFF | TGTGCCAGCAGCTTTTCACAGAACACTGAAGCTTTCTTT
TRBJ1-1 | . | TRBV7-3 | once | CASSFSSGTEAFF | TGTGCCAGCAGCTTCTCAAGTGGCACTGAAGCTTTCTTT
TRBJ1-1 | . | TRBV27 | . | CASRPTTENTEAFF | TGTGCCAGCAGACCCACGACAGAGAACACTGAAGCTTTCTTT
TRBJ2-5 | TRBD1 | TRBV18 | . | CASSPGTGGWETQYF | TGTGCCAGCTCACCTGGGACAGGGGGCTGGGAGACCCAGTACTTC
TRBJ2-1 | . | TRBV14 | once | CASSHYWESGEQFF | TGTGCCAGCAGCCATTATTGGGAATCGGGTGAGCAGTTCTTC
TRBJ2-5 | TRBD1 | TRBV18 | . | CASSPRGTGVLETQYF | TGTGCCAGCTCACCGAGGGGGACAGGGGTCTTAGAGACCCAGTACTTC
TRBJ1-5 | TRBD1 | TRBV19 | . | CASSDKTGVGNQPQHF | TGTGCCAGTAGTGATAAGACAGGGGTGGGCAATCAGCCCCAGCATTTT
TRBJ1-5 | TRBD1 | TRBV5-5 | . | CASSLGQGVNQPQHF | TGTGCCAGCAGCTTGGGACAGGGGGTGAATCAGCCCCAGCATTTT
TRBJ2-7 | . | TRBV7-8 | . | CASSFSYEQYF | TGTGCCAGCAGCTTTTCCTACGAGCAGTACTTC
TRBJ2-7 | . | TRBV28 | . | CASSRVQFSYEQYF | TGTGCCAGCAGTCGGGTACAGTTCTCCTACGAGCAGTACTTC
TRBJ2-5 | . | TRBV11-1 | . | CASSRGRASETQYF | TGTGCCAGCAGCCGGGGCCGCGCCTCGGAGACCCAGTACTTC
TRBJ2-7 | . | TRBV7-3 | . | CASSRRGSYEQYF | TGTGCCAGCAGCCGGAGGGGGAGCTACGAGCAGTACTTC
TRBJ2-1 | TRBD2 | TRBV4-1 | few | CASSQAGPAGGSIYNEQFF | TGCGCCAGCAGCCAAGCGGGGCCAGCGGGAGGGTCGATCTACAATGAGCAGTTCTTC
TRBJ1-5 | . | TRBV7-6 | once | CASSLADSQPQHF | TGTGCCAGCAGCTTGGCCGACAGTCAGCCCCAGCATTTT